Following are 8 T cell receptor beta chains from one sample sequenced in a study of identical twins. One entry per CDR3 protein, called by TCRdb with MiXCR from the 5' RACE reads. The table records 350,000 to 450,000 distinct CDR3 sequences, approximately 17% of them present only once. Input material: naive T cells sorted from blood. These receptors came from a man between 50 and 59 years old in good health.

At least ten counts were recorded for this clonotype. The chain recombines TRBV21-1 with TRBJ2-1; the D call of TRBD2 is as the table states it, not checked on the DNA. TRBV21-1 is an annotated pseudogene. The CDR3 runs to 17 residues. For the CDR3, the DNA is TGTGCCAGCAGCAAAGCTCCAGCGGGGATGTCCTACAATGAGCAGTTCTTC. The encoded protein is CASSKAPAGMSYNEQFF.

In this sample, this clonotype turned up many times. The chain combines TRBV5-5 with TRBJ2-7; D unresolved. There are 12 residues in the CDR3. The germline gives CDR1 SGHKS, CDR2 YYEKEE (reference sequence). V was cut by 3 bases and J by 4 bases, with 8 bases left in between. CDR3 protein: CASSSADYEQYF. The CDR3 DNA follows: TGTGCCAGCAGCTCTGCGGATTACGAGCAGTACTTC.

This clonotype has more than one count but fewer than ten. The chain uses TRBV27 and TRBJ2-3; 13 bases line up with TRBD2. The V gene's germline CDR1 is MNHEY and CDR2 SMNVEV (reference sequence). V lost 5 bases, J lost 5 bases, and 4 bases stayed unmatched. CDR3 size: 15 residues. CDR3 residues: CASSAGTSGIDTQYF. CDR3 nucleotide sequence: TGTGCCAGCAGTGCCGGGACTAGCGGGATAGATACGCAGTATTTT.

This clonotype was observed a single time. The V and J genes are TRBV5-1 and TRBJ2-3, with D possibly matching TRBD1 (7 bases). The germline V gene has CDR1 SGHRS and CDR2 YFSETQ. The CDR3 is made up of 14 amino acids. V was pared by 0 bases and J by 6 bases, with 11 bases between. CDR3: CASSLEEGADTQYF. The CDR3 coding sequence is TGCGCCAGCAGCTTGGAGGAGGGGGCTGATACGCAGTATTTT.

The table lists this clonotype with many counts. The chain employs TRBV25-1 and TRBJ2-2; 12 positions agree with TRBD2. Germline lookup yields CDR1 MGHDK and CDR2 SYGVNS. J was trimmed by 5 bases and V by 5 bases; bases with no gene match: 3. This CDR3 spans 15 amino acids. CDR3 amino acids: CASSRTSGKTGELFF. DNA for the CDR3: TGTGCCAGCAGTCGGACTAGCGGGAAGACCGGGGAGCTGTTTTTT.

The chain combines TRBV11-1 with TRBJ2-3; D remains unclear. The CDR3 is 13 residues long. Germline V gene data show CDR1 as SGHAT and CDR2 as FQDESV (reference sequence). Between the trimmed V and J ends, which lost 4 bases and 6 bases, there was a span of 11 bases. The CDR3 DNA reads TGTGCCAGCAGCTCCGGACCAGAGGATACGCAGTATTTT. Residues: CASSSGPEDTQYF.

This sequence joins TRBV29-1 and TRBJ2-7; TRBD2 matches 8 bases. This CDR3 spans 15 amino acids. CDR1 is SQVTM and CDR2 is ANQGSEA in the germline V gene. V lost 4 bases to trimming and J lost 3 bases; unmatched junction nucleotides: 11. CDR3 nucleotides: TGCAGCGTTGGGGGAGGCGACCTAGCGGGCTACGAGCAGTACTTC. Its protein product is CSVGGGDLAGYEQYF.

Only a few counts were recorded for this clonotype. This chain uses TRBV5-1 with TRBJ2-3, with 8 bases that match TRBD2. Germline V gene sequence: CDR1 SGHRS, CDR2 YFSETQ. The CDR3 extends over 16 amino acids. The ends lost 0 bases at V and 0 bases at J; junction bases unmatched: 3. Here the CDR3 reads CASSLAGGRSTDTQYF. Written as DNA, the CDR3 is TGCGCCAGCAGCTTGGCAGGCGGGAGGAGCACAGATACGCAGTATTTT. The full variable domain, its missing parts supplied by reference TRBV5-1 and TRBJ2-3, is KAGVTQTPRYLIKTRGQQVTLSCSPISGHRSVSWYQQTPGQGLQFLFEYFSETQRNKGNFPGRFSGRQFSNSRSEMNVSTLELGDSALYLCASSLAGGRSTDTQYFGPGTRLTVL.